This T cell receptor beta chain was captured by sequencing in a study of memory CD4+ T cells and cytomegalovirus serostatus. About the study: This sample comes from healthy Belgian adults, fewer than 10 CMV seropositive, approximately 23 seronegative.

The sort gate was single viable CD3+CD4+CD8-CD45RO+ cells for memory CD4+ T cells. Positive selection with CD4 microbeads enriched total CD4+ T cells. As processed by the authors: Out-of-frame sequences were removed, leaving some 2 million distinct TCRbeta sequences. Repertoires were generated with immunoSEQ multiplex PCR, while TCRdb's copy carries only in-frame clones and drops some. V and J calls and clone size are as listed in that table; D and trimming were resolved from the DNA. Of 45,000 to 60,000 clones in the sample, over 60% were seen once. The CDR3 consists of 16 residues. Germline CDR1 is SGHAT and CDR2 is FQNNGV. J was trimmed by 3 bases and V by 2 bases; bases with no gene match: 2.

Sequences were obtained from memory CD4+ T cells from blood. The chain carries TRBV11-2 and TRBJ2-3, with TRBD2 identical over 13 bases. This TCR came from an adult in good health and CMV-seropositive. CDR3 nucleotide sequence: TGTGCCAGCAGCTTAACTAGCGGGGGGGCAACAGATACGCAGTATTTT. This gives the protein CASSLTSGGATDTQYF.